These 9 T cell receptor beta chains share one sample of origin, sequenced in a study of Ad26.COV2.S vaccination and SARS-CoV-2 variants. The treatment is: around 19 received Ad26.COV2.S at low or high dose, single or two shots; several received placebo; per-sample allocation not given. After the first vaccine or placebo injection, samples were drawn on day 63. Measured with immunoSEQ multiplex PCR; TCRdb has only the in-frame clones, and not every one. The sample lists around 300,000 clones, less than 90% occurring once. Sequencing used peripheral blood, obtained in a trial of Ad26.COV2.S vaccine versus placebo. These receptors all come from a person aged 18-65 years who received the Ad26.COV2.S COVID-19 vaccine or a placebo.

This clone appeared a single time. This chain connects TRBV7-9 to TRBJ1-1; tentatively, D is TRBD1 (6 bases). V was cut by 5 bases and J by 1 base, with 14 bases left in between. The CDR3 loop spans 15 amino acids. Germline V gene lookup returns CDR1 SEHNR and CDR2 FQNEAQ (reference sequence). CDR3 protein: CASSNRRGQNTEAFF. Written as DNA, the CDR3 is TGTGCCAGCAGCAACCGTCGGGGACAGAACACTGAAGCTTTCTTT. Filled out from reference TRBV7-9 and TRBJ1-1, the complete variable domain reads DTGVSQNPRHKITKRGQNVTFRCDPISEHNRLYWYRQTLGQGPEFLTYFQNEAQLEKSRLLSDRFSAERPKGSFSTLEIQRTEQGDSAMYLCASSNRRGQNTEAFFGQGTRLTVV.

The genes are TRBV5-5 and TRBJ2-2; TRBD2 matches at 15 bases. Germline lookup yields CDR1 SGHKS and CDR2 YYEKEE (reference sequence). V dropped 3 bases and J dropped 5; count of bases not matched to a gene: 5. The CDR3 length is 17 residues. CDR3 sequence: CASSSGTSGGWTGELFF. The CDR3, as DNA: TGTGCCAGCAGCTCCGGGACTAGCGGGGGGTGGACCGGGGAGCTGTTTTTT.

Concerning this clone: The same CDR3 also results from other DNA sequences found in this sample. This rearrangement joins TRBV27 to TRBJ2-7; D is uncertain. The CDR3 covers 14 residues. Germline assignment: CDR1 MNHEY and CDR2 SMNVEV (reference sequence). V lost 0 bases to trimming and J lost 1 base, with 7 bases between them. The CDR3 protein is CASSLSRGSYEQYF. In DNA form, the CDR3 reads TGTGCCAGCAGTTTATCCCGTGGGTCCTACGAGCAGTACTTC.

CDR3 residues: CASSVGVSYEQYF. The CDR3 DNA reads as TGTGCCAGCAGCGTAGGGGTCTCCTACGAGCAGTACTTC. The gene calls are TRBV9 and TRBJ2-7; no definite D call. CDR1 and CDR2 (germline): SGDLS, YYNGEE. Trimming pared 0 bases from V and 0 bases from J, leaving 4 bases between. The CDR3 spans 13 residues.

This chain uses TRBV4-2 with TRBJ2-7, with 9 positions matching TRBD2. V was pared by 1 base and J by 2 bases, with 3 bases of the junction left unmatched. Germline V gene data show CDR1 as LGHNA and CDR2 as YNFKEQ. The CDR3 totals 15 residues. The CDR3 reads CASSQVSGGTYEQYF. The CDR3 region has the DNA TGTGCCAGCAGCCAAGTAAGCGGGGGGACCTACGAGCAGTACTTC.

CDR3 bases: TGTGCCAGCAGCTTTCCGGGACAGGGGTTTTCCGATACGCAGTATTTT. This codes for CASSFPGQGFSDTQYF. The chain links TRBV7-3 to TRBJ2-3, with 10 bases lining up with TRBD1. The junction had 9 bases not matched to a gene; V was cut back by 3 bases and J by 6 bases. Germline-derived CDR1 and CDR2 are SGHTA and FQGTGA. The CDR3 totals 16 residues.

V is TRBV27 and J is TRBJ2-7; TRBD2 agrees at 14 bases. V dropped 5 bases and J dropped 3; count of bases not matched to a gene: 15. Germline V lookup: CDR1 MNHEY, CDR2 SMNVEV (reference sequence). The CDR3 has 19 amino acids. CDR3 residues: CASSRTVGLAGDQDYEQYF. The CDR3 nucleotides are TGTGCCAGCAGTAGGACGGTGGGACTAGCGGGAGACCAGGACTACGAGCAGTACTTC.

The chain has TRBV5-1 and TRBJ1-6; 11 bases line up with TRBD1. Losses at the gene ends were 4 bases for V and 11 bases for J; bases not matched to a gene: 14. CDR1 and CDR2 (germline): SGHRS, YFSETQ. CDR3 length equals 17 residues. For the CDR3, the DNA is TGCGCCAGCAGCCAAGTTGCTCGGGACAGGGGGTCGCCACCCCTCCACTTT. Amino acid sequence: CASSQVARDRGSPPLHF.

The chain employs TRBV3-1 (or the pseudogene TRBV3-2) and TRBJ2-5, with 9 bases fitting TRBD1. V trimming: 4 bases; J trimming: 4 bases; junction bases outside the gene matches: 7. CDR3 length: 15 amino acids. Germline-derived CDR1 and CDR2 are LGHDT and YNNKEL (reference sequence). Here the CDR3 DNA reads TGTGCCAGCAGCCGGCTAGGACAGGGGACAGAGACCCAGTACTTC. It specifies CASSRLGQGTETQYF.